Described below is a single TCR beta chain sequence and its context. This sample is drawn from a study of blood T cell repertoires in COVID-19. In the original processing: From reference gene primer amplification, estimates of nucleated cell counts were derived. Sequenced by immunoSEQ multiplex PCR; TCRdb stores in-frame clones only, minus some. V, J and clone size reflect that table, while D and trimming were determined from the DNA. The sample lists approximately 150,000 clones, roughly 87% occurring once. The specimen sequenced was peripheral blood. This receptor was taken from a woman aged 60-70 years who had recovered from COVID-19.

CDR3 nucleotide sequence: TGCGCCAGCAGCAATTTTGGCGGGAGCTCCTACAATGAGCAGTTCTTC. It is translated as CASSNFGGSSYNEQFF. V gene TRBV5-1 combines with J gene TRBJ2-1; TRBD2 matches 7 bases. This CDR3 contains 16 residues. Germline-derived CDR1 and CDR2 are SGHRS and YFSETQ. The J segment lost 0 bases and the V segment lost 4 bases, leaving 7 bases of the junction unmatched.